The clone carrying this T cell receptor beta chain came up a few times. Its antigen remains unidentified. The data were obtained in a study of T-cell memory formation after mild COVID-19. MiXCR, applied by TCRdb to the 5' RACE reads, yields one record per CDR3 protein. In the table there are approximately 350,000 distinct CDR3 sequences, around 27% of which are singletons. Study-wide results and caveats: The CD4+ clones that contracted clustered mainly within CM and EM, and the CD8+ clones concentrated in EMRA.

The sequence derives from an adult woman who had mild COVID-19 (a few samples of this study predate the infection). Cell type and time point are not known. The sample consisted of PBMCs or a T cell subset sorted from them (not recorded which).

The CDR3 bases are TGTGCCAGCAGTCCCGACAGTGCCTCCGGGTATGGCTACACCTTC. Its protein is CASSPDSASGYGYTF. The rearrangement links TRBV12-3 or TRBV12-4 to TRBJ1-2, with D possibly being TRBD1 (5 bases). V was shortened by 5 bases and J by 5 bases, with 18 bases between the two germline ends. The CDR3 is 15 residues long.